These 12 T cell receptor beta chains originate from one sample sequenced in a study of T cell repertoires in cytomegalovirus infection. TCRdb re-called the reads with MiXCR, one entry per CDR3 protein. The table shows 150,000 to 200,000 distinct CDR3 sequences, with approximately 19% occurring only once. The sample was PBMCs. The receptors were sampled from a human donor in good health (CMV status not recorded). Some clones in this sample may be carry-over from other donors' samples.

This chain joins TRBV10-3 and TRBJ2-7; 8 positions agree with TRBD2. Trimming at V came to 6 bases and at J to 2 bases, leaving 3 bases not matched to a gene. The CDR3 has 13 amino acids. Germline assignment: CDR1 ENHRY and CDR2 SYGVKD. The CDR3: CAISRAGAYEQYF. Here the CDR3 DNA reads TGTGCCATCAGCAGAGCGGGGGCCTACGAGCAGTACTTC.

This clonotype has a count of ten or more. The V call is TRBV7-9, the J call TRBJ1-4; no clear D. The V and J ends lost 4 bases and 8 bases respectively, with 11 bases between them. This CDR3 has 13 amino acids. CDR1 and CDR2 (germline): SEHNR, FQNEAQ (reference sequence). CDR3 bases: TGTGCCAGCAGCTCCTCTGGGCGCGAAAAACTGTTTTTT. The encoded protein is CASSSSGREKLFF. The variable domain in full, completed from reference TRBV7-9 and TRBJ1-4, reads DTGVSQNPRHKITKRGQNVTFRCDPISEHNRLYWYRQTLGQGPEFLTYFQNEAQLEKSRLLSDRFSAERPKGSFSTLEIQRTEQGDSAMYLCASSSSGREKLFFGSGTQLSVL.

The chain's CDR3 is CASSLVSENEQFF. CDR3 DNA sequence: TGTGCCAGCAGCTTAGTTTCGGAGAATGAGCAGTTCTTC. The V and J genes are TRBV7-9 and TRBJ2-1; D not resolved. This CDR3 region has 13 residues. CDR1 is SEHNR, CDR2 FQNEAQ, per germline (reference sequence). Trimming stripped 1 base from V and 7 bases from J, with 8 bases between.

Regarding this clonotype: Sequence at one end of the junction differs from germline and may be a read error. This sequence joins TRBV28 and TRBJ2-1, with D hard to call. This CDR3 is built from 12 residues. Looked up from germline, CDR1 is MDHEN and CDR2 is SYDVKM. In DNA form, the CDR3 reads TGTGCCAGCAGTCCAGTATCGGACCTGTATCTCTTC. Translated: CASSPVSDLYLF. The full variable domain, with the rest looked up from reference TRBV28 and TRBJ2-1, is DVKVTQSSRYLVKRTGEKVFLECVQDMDHENMFWYRQDPGLGLRLIYFSYDVKMKEKGDIPEGYSVSREKKERFSLILESASTNQTSMYLCASSPVSDLYLFGPGTRLTVL.

This clonotype showed up just a few times. V and J are TRBV5-5 and TRBJ1-4; tentatively, D is TRBD1 (5 bases). Trimming took off 4 bases at V and 7 bases at J, with 11 bases between the two ends. This CDR3 has 13 amino acids. Looked up from germline, CDR1 is SGHKS and CDR2 is YYEKEE (reference sequence). The chain's CDR3 is CASSPGPREKLFF. DNA for the CDR3: TGTGCCAGCAGCCCGGGACCCCGTGAAAAACTGTTTTTT.

The chain recombines TRBV29-1 with TRBJ2-1; 9 nucleotides agree with TRBD1. The CDR3 is 15 residues long. V dropped 7 bases and J dropped 8; count of bases not matched to a gene: 15. Per germline, CDR1 SQVTM and CDR2 ANQGSEA. The CDR3 sequence is CSAARSGTGSDEQFF. DNA for the CDR3: TGCAGCGCTGCCCGATCCGGGACAGGGAGCGATGAGCAGTTCTTC.

This clonotype was observed a handful of times. The chain links TRBV5-1 to TRBJ1-1; D is possibly TRBD1 (5 bases). The CDR3 has 14 residues. V lost 5 bases to trimming and J lost 3 bases, with 14 bases between them. CDR1 SGHRS and CDR2 YFSETQ come from the germline V gene. DNA of the CDR3: TGCGCCAGCAGGTCAAGGGGCGAGGACACTGAAGCTTTCTTT. The encoded protein is CASRSRGEDTEAFF.

CDR3 sequence: CASSQTIGENTEAFF. The CDR3 nucleotides are TGCGCCAGCAGCCAAACGATCGGGGAGAACACTGAAGCTTTCTTT. V is TRBV4-3 and J is TRBJ1-1; D unclear. The V gene lost 2 bases and the J gene lost 1 base, with 11 bases spanning the gap. There are 15 residues in the CDR3. The germline V gene has CDR1 LGHNA and CDR2 YSLEER.

In this sample, this clonotype turned up once. In DNA form, the CDR3 reads TGTGCCATCAGTGGGAGACTAGCGGGATCGACTAGCACAGATACGCAGTATTTT. Translating gives CAISGRLAGSTSTDTQYF. The chain links TRBV10-3 to TRBJ2-3; 11 bases agree with TRBD2. CDR1 and CDR2 (germline): ENHRY, SYGVKD. The CDR3 runs to 18 residues. The trim removed 4 bases at V and 0 bases at J, leaving 9 bases unmatched.

This clonotype has only a few counts. The chain uses TRBV5-4 and TRBJ1-2; D perhaps matches TRBD1 (6 bases). The CDR3 runs to 16 residues. V was pared by 6 bases and J by 6 bases, with 24 bases between. In germline, CDR1 is SGHNT, CDR2 YYREEE (reference sequence). The CDR3 loop is CASTVQTSGATDGYTF. DNA of the CDR3: TGTGCCAGCACCGTACAAACTTCAGGGGCCACGGATGGCTACACCTTC.

This clonotype occurred many times. This chain joins TRBV27 and TRBJ1-5, with a tentative D call TRBD1 (5 bases). The CDR3 is 14 amino acids. The germline CDR1 and CDR2 sequences are MNHEY and SMNVEV (reference sequence). Trimming took 3 bases from V and 6 from J, leaving 12 bases between them. CDR3 nucleotide sequence: TGTGCCAGCAGTTTTCGGGGGATGGCTCAGCCCCAGCATTTT. Translated: CASSFRGMAQPQHF.

This clonotype was found many times. The chain carries TRBV7-3 and TRBJ1-2, with D perhaps TRBD1 (5 bases). CDR1 and CDR2 from the germline V gene are SGHTA and FQGTGA. CDR3 size: 17 residues. Trimming left V 1 base short and J 0 bases short, with 15 bases between. CDR3 in DNA: TGTGCCAGCAGCTTAAGGGGGAGTGGTATAACTAACTATGGCTACACCTTC. This gives the protein CASSLRGSGITNYGYTF.